The 25 T cell receptor beta chains listed next were all sequenced from one sample in a study of cytomegalovirus exposure and HLA in healthy donors. The PCR ran on 60 Vbeta and 13 Jbeta primers. The method was immunoSEQ multiplex PCR; TCRdb's version includes in-frame clones alone and lacks a portion of them. The sample holds roughly 140,000 clones; 70% to 85% are singletons and the top ten take under 8%. Sequencing input: PBMCs. The receptors shown here come from a woman in her fifties or sixties in good health and CMV-seropositive.

The gene calls are TRBV4-2 and TRBJ2-3; tentative D call: TRBD2 (6 bases). Germline CDR1 and CDR2: LGHNA and YNFKEQ. Trimming stripped 4 bases from V and 2 bases from J, with 10 bases between. The CDR3 consists of 14 residues. CDR3 loop: CASSRGATTDTQYF. CDR3 nucleotides: TGTGCCAGCAGCCGCGGGGCCACCACAGATACGCAGTATTTT.

The rearrangement links TRBV7-6 to TRBJ2-3; 10 positions agree with TRBD2. The length of the CDR3 is 17 residues. CDR1 is SGHVS, CDR2 FNYEAQ, per germline. J was trimmed by 2 bases and V by 1 base; bases with no gene match: 6. The CDR3 spells CASSLGTSGLHTDTQYF. The DNA of the CDR3 is TGTGCCAGCAGCTTAGGGACTAGCGGCCTTCACACAGATACGCAGTATTTT. Variable domain in full (rest from reference TRBV7-6 and TRBJ2-3): GAGVSQSPRYKVTKRGQDVALRCDPISGHVSLYWYRQALGQGPEFLTYFNYEAQQDKSGLPNDRFSAERPEGSISTLTIQRTEQRDSAMYRCASSLGTSGLHTDTQYFGPGTRLTVL.

The chain has TRBV9 and TRBJ2-2; weak D call: TRBD1 (5 bases). Germline V CDR1 and CDR2: SGDLS, YYNGEE. Trimming cost V 0 bases and J 5 bases, with 23 bases left between them. CDR3 length: 19 residues. The CDR3 is CASSVAVRQPALDTGELFF. CDR3 coding DNA: TGTGCCAGCAGCGTAGCGGTAAGACAGCCTGCTTTGGATACCGGGGAGCTGTTTTTT.

The rearrangement links TRBV6-1 to TRBJ2-4, with a tentative D call TRBD1 (6 bases). Trimming left V 2 bases short and J 3 bases short, with 20 bases between. The length of the CDR3 is 18 residues. In germline, CDR1 is MNHNS, CDR2 SASEGT. The CDR3 loop is CASSEFTEAGAFKNIQYF. The CDR3 DNA sequence: TGTGCCAGCAGTGAATTCACAGAGGCAGGGGCCTTCAAAAACATTCAGTACTTC.

This clone was seen just once. V and J are TRBV7-8 and TRBJ2-2; 11 bases map to TRBD2. CDR3 length: 19 residues. V dropped 6 bases and J dropped 7; count of bases not matched to a gene: 19. CDR1 SGHVS and CDR2 FQNEAQ come from the germline V gene. The CDR3 loop is CASRKGAATSGVRIGELFF. Written as DNA, the CDR3 is TGTGCCAGCAGAAAAGGAGCCGCGACTAGCGGGGTCCGGATCGGGGAGCTGTTTTTT.

The CDR3 loop is CASGRIREKLFF. CDR3 bases: TGTGCCAGCGGAAGAATCAGGGAAAAACTGTTTTTT. This chain links TRBV6-5 with TRBJ1-4; unclear D gene. The CDR3 runs 12 residues. Germline V gene data show CDR1 as MNHEY and CDR2 as SVGAGI. Trimming cost V 8 bases and J 8 bases, with 12 bases left between them.

V gene TRBV4-2 combines with J gene TRBJ2-3; TRBD2 agrees at 8 bases. CDR3 length: 18 amino acids. CDR1 is LGHNA and CDR2 is YNFKEQ in the germline V gene. V gave up 4 bases and J gave up 2 bases; unmatched junction bases: 14. CDR3 protein: CASSPGRGGGTNTDTQYF. The CDR3 DNA follows: TGTGCCAGCAGCCCCGGGAGGGGCGGGGGGACTAACACAGATACGCAGTATTTT.

V and J are TRBV29-1 and TRBJ2-6; a weak D match, TRBD1 (6 bases). The V end lost 1 base, the J end lost 1 base, and 14 bases lay between the germline ends. The CDR3 is made up of 17 amino acids. In germline, CDR1 is SQVTM, CDR2 ANQGSEA. This CDR3 reads CSVEGTALNSGANVLTF. The CDR3 DNA follows: TGCAGCGTTGAAGGGACAGCGTTAAATTCTGGGGCCAACGTCCTGACTTTC.

V and J are TRBV2 and TRBJ1-1; weak D call: TRBD1 (6 bases). Germline V gene sequence: CDR1 SNHLY, CDR2 FYNNEI. CDR3 length equals 15 residues. The V gene lost 3 bases and the J gene lost 4 bases, with 15 bases spanning the gap. The CDR3 spells CASSDPTFRGTEAFF. The CDR3 bases are TGTGCCAGCAGTGACCCTACTTTCAGGGGCACTGAAGCTTTCTTT. Full variable domain (rest looked up from reference TRBV2 and TRBJ1-1): EPEVTQTPSHQVTQMGQEVILRCVPISNHLYFYWYRQILGQKVEFLVSFYNNEISEKSEIFDDQFSVERPDGSNFTLKIRSTKLEDSAMYFCASSDPTFRGTEAFFGQGTRLTVV.

The gene calls are TRBV11-1 and TRBJ2-6, with TRBD1 identical over 9 bases. Germline V gene data show CDR1 as SGHAT and CDR2 as FQDESV (reference sequence). The CDR3 is 17 amino acids. The J segment lost 2 bases and the V segment lost 2 bases, leaving 4 bases of the junction unmatched. CDR3: CASSLSDRGAGANVLTF. CDR3 nucleotides: TGTGCCAGCAGCTTATCGGACAGGGGCGCTGGGGCCAACGTCCTGACTTTC.

The gene calls are TRBV6-6 and TRBJ1-6, with D perhaps TRBD1 (5 bases). Per the germline V gene, CDR1 is MNHNY and CDR2 is SVGAGI (reference sequence). The germline V and J ends were trimmed by 0 bases and 7 bases, with 13 bases remaining between them. CDR3 length: 16 amino acids. The CDR3 here is CASSYSTGPVNSPLHF. The CDR3 region has the DNA TGTGCCAGCAGTTACTCCACAGGACCGGTAAATTCACCCCTCCACTTT.

CDR3 loop: CASSISGGEQFF. DNA of the CDR3: TGTGCCAGCAGCATTAGCGGGGGTGAGCAGTTCTTC. The rearrangement uses TRBV13 and TRBJ2-1, with TRBD2 matching over 9 bases. V shed 5 bases, J shed 9 bases, and the junction held 2 bases outside the gene matches. Per the germline V gene, CDR1 is PRHDT and CDR2 is FYEKMQ (reference sequence). The CDR3 totals 12 residues.

The V and J genes are TRBV7-2 and TRBJ2-3; 10 positions agree with TRBD2. The V and J ends lost 3 bases and 0 bases, in that order; junction bases with no gene match: 9. The CDR3 covers 18 residues. Germline V CDR1 and CDR2: SGHTA, FQGNSA. The CDR3 sequence: CASSFLAVAGGSTDTQYF. CDR3 nucleotide sequence: TGTGCCAGCAGCTTCCTGGCGGTAGCGGGGGGAAGCACAGATACGCAGTATTTT.

The chain uses TRBV9 and TRBJ2-1, with D tentatively TRBD1 (5 bases). Trimming removed 1 base at V and 5 bases at J, with 13 bases between. Germline V lookup: CDR1 SGDLS, CDR2 YYNGEE. The CDR3 is 15 amino acids. The CDR3 sequence is CASSVQGRRHNEQFF. As DNA, the CDR3 is TGTGCCAGCAGCGTACAGGGAAGGCGCCACAATGAGCAGTTCTTC.

The rearrangement joins TRBV5-4 to TRBJ2-1; TRBD1 is a possible D gene (6 bases). The CDR3 is 15 amino acids. Trimming left V 0 bases short and J 9 bases short, with 16 bases between. The germline V gene has CDR1 SGHNT and CDR2 YYREEE (reference sequence). CDR3 region: CASSLGTALGVEQFF. The CDR3 nucleotides read TGTGCCAGCAGCTTGGGGACAGCCTTGGGAGTTGAGCAGTTCTTC.

The chain links TRBV30 to TRBJ2-1, with D maybe TRBD1 (5 bases). Deletions cut 0 bases from V and 9 bases from J, with 12 bases between. The CDR3 is 13 amino acids. Looked up from germline, CDR1 is GTSNPN and CDR2 is SVGIG (reference sequence). This CDR3 reads CAWSVGRWSEQFF. The CDR3 nucleotides are TGTGCCTGGAGTGTGGGGCGGTGGAGTGAGCAGTTCTTC.

This clone was seen a single time. The chain carries TRBV2 and TRBJ2-7, with TRBD2 matching 14 bases. This CDR3 is built from 14 residues. V was pared by 6 bases and J by 7 bases, with 5 bases of the junction left unmatched. Germline values: CDR1 SNHLY, CDR2 FYNNEI. The CDR3 reads CASRGLAGEGEQYF. CDR3 nucleotide sequence: TGTGCCAGCAGGGGACTAGCGGGGGAAGGAGAGCAGTACTTC.

J is TRBJ1-2 and V is TRBV6-1; perhaps TRBD1 as D (5 bases). The germline CDR1 and CDR2 sequences are MNHNS and SASEGT. This CDR3 region has 13 residues. V was cut by 6 bases and J by 3 bases, with 11 bases left in between. CDR3 in DNA: TGTGCCAGCAGGCTGGGGCCTGACTATGGCTACACCTTC. Residues: CASRLGPDYGYTF.

V usage is TRBV7-8 and J usage is TRBJ1-4, with 9 bases lining up with TRBD1. This CDR3 has 15 residues. V dropped 5 bases and J dropped 6; count of bases not matched to a gene: 7. From germline, CDR1 is SGHVS and CDR2 FQNEAQ. CDR3 loop: CASSPGTGRDEKLFF. The CDR3 region has the DNA TGTGCCAGCAGCCCAGGGACAGGGAGGGATGAAAAACTGTTTTTT.

The CDR3 bases are TGTGCCAGCAGGGGGGGCGGGGGCCGTTACACAGATACGCAGTATTTT. Amino acids: CASRGGGGRYTDTQYF. This chain connects TRBV6-6 to TRBJ2-3, with a tentative D call TRBD2 (7 bases). This CDR3 contains 16 residues. Germline CDR1 MNHNY, CDR2 SVGAGI (reference sequence). The V and J ends lost 6 bases and 2 bases respectively, with 18 bases between them.

This chain uses TRBV19 with TRBJ1-1; 7 bases agree with TRBD1. V lost 5 bases, J lost 5 bases, and 8 bases stayed unmatched. From germline, CDR1 is LNHDA and CDR2 SQIVND (reference sequence). The CDR3 runs to 14 residues. In DNA, the CDR3 is TGTGCCAGTAGTTACAGGGGCCAAGGAACTGAAGCTTTCTTT. This translates into CASSYRGQGTEAFF. Full variable domain (remainder filled in from reference TRBV19 and TRBJ1-1): DGGITQSPKYLFRKEGQNVTLSCEQNLNHDAMYWYRQDPGQGLRLIYYSQIVNDFQKGDIAEGYSVSREKKESFPLTVTSAQKNPTAFYLCASSYRGQGTEAFFGQGTRLTVV.

The chain has TRBV5-1 and TRBJ2-5; TRBD2 matches 7 bases. Germline trimming cut 1 base from V and 2 bases from J; bases unmatched to any gene: 2. Germline V gene lookup returns CDR1 SGHRS and CDR2 YFSETQ. The CDR3 runs to 14 residues. The CDR3 reads CASSLFGGQETQYF. DNA of the CDR3: TGCGCCAGCAGCTTGTTCGGGGGGCAAGAGACCCAGTACTTC.

This chain connects TRBV15 to TRBJ2-7; 9 bases are a match to TRBD1. Per germline, CDR1 LNHNV and CDR2 YYDKDF (reference sequence). V dropped 0 bases and J dropped 5; count of bases not matched to a gene: 11. This CDR3 is 17 amino acids long. The CDR3 DNA follows: TGTGCCACCAGCAGAGAGCTGACAGGGGGTAATAGGAACGAGCAGTACTTC. Translating it yields CATSRELTGGNRNEQYF.

V is TRBV7-6 and J is TRBJ1-4; D perhaps matches TRBD1 (5 bases). The CDR3 spans 15 residues. CDR1 and CDR2 from the germline V gene are SGHVS and FNYEAQ. V lost 3 bases and J lost 8, with 16 bases in between. CDR3 in amino acids: CASSFHSGEGEKLFF. Here the CDR3 DNA reads TGTGCCAGCAGCTTTCATTCCGGGGAGGGGGAAAAACTGTTTTTT.

V and J are TRBV27 and TRBJ1-5, with 9 bases aligning to TRBD1. Germline V gene lookup returns CDR1 MNHEY and CDR2 SMNVEV (reference sequence). The length of the CDR3 is 16 residues. J was trimmed by 6 bases and V by 0 bases; bases with no gene match: 6. For the CDR3, the DNA is TGTGCCAGCAGTTTATCCCCGGGACAGGGTGTTCAGCCCCAGCATTTT. It specifies CASSLSPGQGVQPQHF.